This T cell receptor beta chain was found in a study of blood T cell repertoires in COVID-19. For the study at large: Acute and convalescent COVID-19 samples came from the United States, Italy and Spain. T cells, B-cell-depleted T cells, or PBMCs supplied cDNA or gDNA.

The CDR3 covers 16 residues. From germline, CDR1 is LGHNA and CDR2 YNFKEQ. J gave up 6 bases and V 2 bases, and 6 bases lay outside the gene matches. In the source study's methods: Counts of nucleated cells, estimated from reference gene primer amplification, were obtained. Here immunoSEQ multiplex PCR was the method, and the copy in TCRdb shows in-frame clones only, minus some. Clonal size and the V and J genes are those of that table, whereas D and trimming came from the DNA. The sample contains 90,000 or so clones, 88% of which appear only once. What was sequenced was peripheral blood. The source of this sequence is a man aged 80 or over with acute or convalescent COVID-19. This sequence joins TRBV4-2 and TRBJ2-1; TRBD2 matches 11 bases. In DNA form, the CDR3 reads TGTGCCAGCAGCCAACAACTAGCGGGAGTTGTCAATGAGCAGTTCTTC. Residues: CASSQQLAGVVNEQFF.